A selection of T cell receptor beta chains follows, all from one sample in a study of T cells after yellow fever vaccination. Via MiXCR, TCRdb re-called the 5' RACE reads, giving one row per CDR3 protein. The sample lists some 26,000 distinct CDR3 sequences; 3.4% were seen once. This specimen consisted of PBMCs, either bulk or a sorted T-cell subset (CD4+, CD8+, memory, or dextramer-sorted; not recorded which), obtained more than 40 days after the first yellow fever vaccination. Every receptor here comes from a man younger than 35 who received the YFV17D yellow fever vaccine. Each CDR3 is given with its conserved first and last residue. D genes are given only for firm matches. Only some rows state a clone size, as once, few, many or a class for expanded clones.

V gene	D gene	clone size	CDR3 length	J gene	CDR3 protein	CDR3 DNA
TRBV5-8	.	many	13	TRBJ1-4	CASSLYRTTKLFF	TGTGCCAGCAGCTTATACCGGACGACCAAACTGTTTTTT
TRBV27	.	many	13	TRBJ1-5	CASSFSPEGPQHF	TGTGCCAGCAGTTTTTCTCCCGAAGGGCCCCAGCATTTT
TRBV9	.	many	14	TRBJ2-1	CASSVAWIWDEQFF	TGTGCCAGCAGCGTAGCATGGATCTGGGATGAGCAGTTCTTC
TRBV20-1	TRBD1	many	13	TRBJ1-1	CSATQGHRTEAFF	TGCAGTGCAACACAGGGGCATCGGACTGAAGCTTTCTTT
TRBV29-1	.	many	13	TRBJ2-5	CSVEHNHQETQYF	TGCAGCGTTGAGCATAACCACCAAGAGACCCAGTACTTC
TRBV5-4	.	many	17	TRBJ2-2	CASSPRARLTNTGELFF	TGTGCCAGCAGCCCCCGCGCCAGGCTTACGAACACCGGGGAGCTGTTTTTT
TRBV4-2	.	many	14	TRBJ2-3	CASSLGGDPDTQYF	TGTGCCAGCAGCCTAGGTGGGGATCCAGATACGCAGTATTTT
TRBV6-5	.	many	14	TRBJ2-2	CASTQGGSTGELFF	TGTGCCAGCACCCAGGGTGGGTCGACCGGGGAGCTGTTTTTT
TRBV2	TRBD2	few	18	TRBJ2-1	CARRRLLSSGDSYNEQFF	TGTGCCCGCAGACGACTTCTCTCTAGCGGTGACTCCTACAATGAGCAGTTCTTC
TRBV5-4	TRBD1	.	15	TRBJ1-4	CASSLDREANEKLFF	TGTGCCAGCAGTCTTGACAGGGAGGCTAATGAAAAACTGTTTTTT
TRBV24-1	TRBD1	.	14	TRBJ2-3	CATSGQGITDTQYF	TGTGCCACCAGTGGACAGGGGATCACAGATACGCAGTATTTT
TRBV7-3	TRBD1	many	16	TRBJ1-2	CASSLSPLTGGNGYTF	TGTGCCAGCAGCTTAAGCCCTTTGACAGGGGGCAATGGCTACACCTTC
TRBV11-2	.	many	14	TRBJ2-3	CASSFDQGTDTQYF	TGTGCCAGCAGCTTCGATCAGGGCACAGATACGCAGTATTTT
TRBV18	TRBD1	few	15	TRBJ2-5	CASSSSGGAKETQYF	TGTGCCAGCTCATCCTCAGGGGGCGCAAAAGAGACCCAGTACTTC
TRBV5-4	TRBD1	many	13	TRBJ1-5	CASSLEGAQPQHF	TGTGCCAGCAGCTTGGAGGGGGCTCAGCCCCAGCATTTT
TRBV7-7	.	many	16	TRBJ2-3	CASSLLPGGTSDTQYF	TGTGCTAGCAGCTTACTCCCCGGGGGAACATCAGATACGCAGTATTTT
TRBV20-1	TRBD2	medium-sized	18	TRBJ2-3	CSARVAQRGGQSADTQYF	TGCAGTGCTAGGGTTGCCCAGCGGGGGGGCCAGTCTGCAGATACGCAGTATTTT
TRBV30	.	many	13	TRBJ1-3	CAWSFGTAVTIYF	TGTGCCTGGAGTTTTGGGACGGCGGTGACCATATATTTT
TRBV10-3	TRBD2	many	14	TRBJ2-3	CAISFSGEADTQYF	TGTGCCATCAGTTTTAGCGGGGAGGCAGATACGCAGTATTTT
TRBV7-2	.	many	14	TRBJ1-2	CASRNRPRGYGYTF	TGTGCCAGCCGGAACAGGCCCAGAGGCTATGGCTACACCTTC
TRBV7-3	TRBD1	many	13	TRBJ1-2	CASSPGTGNGYTF	TGTGCCAGCAGCCCCGGGACAGGGAATGGCTACACCTTC
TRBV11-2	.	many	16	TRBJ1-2	CASSLVQGRTNYGYTF	TGTGCCAGCAGCTTAGTCCAGGGCCGTACAAACTATGGCTACACCTTC
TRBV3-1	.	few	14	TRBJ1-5	CASSQGTVNQPQHF	TGTGCCAGCAGCCAAGGGACGGTGAATCAGCCCCAGCATTTT
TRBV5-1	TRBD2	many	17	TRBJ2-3	CASSLAEAGGYGDTQYF	TGCGCCAGCAGCTTGGCCGAAGCGGGGGGTTACGGAGATACGCAGTATTTT
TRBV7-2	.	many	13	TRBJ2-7	CASSLAGNYEQYF	TGTGCCAGCAGCCTGGCCGGGAACTACGAGCAGTACTTC
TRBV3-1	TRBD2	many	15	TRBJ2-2	CASSPGLAARGELFF	TGTGCCAGCAGCCCGGGACTAGCGGCCCGCGGGGAGCTGTTTTTT
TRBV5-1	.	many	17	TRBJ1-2	CASSRGEGGRQNYGYTF	TGCGCCAGCAGCCGAGGGGAAGGTGGGAGGCAGAACTATGGCTACACCTTC
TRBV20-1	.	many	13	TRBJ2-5	CSAGRGARETQYF	TGCAGTGCCGGACGGGGGGCGCGGGAGACCCAGTACTTC
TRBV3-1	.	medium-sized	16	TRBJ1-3	CASSQPLFEAGNTIYF	TGTGCCAGCAGCCAACCCCTCTTTGAGGCTGGAAACACCATATATTTT
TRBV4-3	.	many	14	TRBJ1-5	CASSQERFGQPQHF	TGCGCCAGCAGCCAAGAACGATTCGGTCAGCCCCAGCATTTT
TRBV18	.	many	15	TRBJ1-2	CASSPSEQAAYGYTF	TGTGCCAGCTCCCCCTCCGAGCAGGCCGCCTATGGCTACACCTTC
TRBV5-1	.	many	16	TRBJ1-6	CASSLRSSSYNSPLHF	TGCGCCAGCAGCTTGCGTTCGAGCTCCTATAATTCACCCCTCCACTTT
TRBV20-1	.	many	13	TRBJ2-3	CSARDYERDTQYF	TGCAGTGCTAGAGATTACGAACGAGATACGCAGTATTTT
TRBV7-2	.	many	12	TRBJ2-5	CASSREGETQYF	TGTGCCAGCAGCAGAGAGGGGGAGACCCAGTACTTC
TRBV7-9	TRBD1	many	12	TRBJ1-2	CASSLVGGDYTF	TGTGCCAGCAGCTTAGTAGGGGGCGACTACACCTTC
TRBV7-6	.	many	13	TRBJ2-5	CASSSSPQETQYF	TGTGCCAGCAGCTCGTCTCCCCAAGAGACCCAGTACTTC
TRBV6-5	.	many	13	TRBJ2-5	CASRTQWMGTQYF	TGTGCCAGCAGAACACAGTGGATGGGGACCCAGTACTTC
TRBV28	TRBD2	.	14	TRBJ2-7	CASSLSAGGPAQYF	TGTGCCAGCAGTTTATCAGCGGGGGGGCCGGCGCAGTACTTC
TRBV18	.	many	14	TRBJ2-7	CASSMDPLDDEQYF	TGTGCCAGCTCCATGGACCCTCTGGACGACGAGCAGTACTTC
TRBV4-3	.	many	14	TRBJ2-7	CASSQDQVRARLYF	TGCGCCAGCAGCCAAGATCAAGTGAGGGCCCGGCTGTACTTC
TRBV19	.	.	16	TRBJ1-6	CASSIWARATNSPLHF	TGTGCCAGTAGTATTTGGGCCAGGGCGACGAATTCACCCCTCCACTTT
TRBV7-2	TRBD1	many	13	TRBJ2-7	CASSLDRNYEQYF	TGTGCCAGCAGCTTGGACAGGAACTACGAGCAGTACTTC
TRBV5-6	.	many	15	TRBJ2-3	CASSLRREIPDTQYF	TGTGCCAGCAGCTTGAGAAGGGAGATCCCAGATACGCAGTATTTT
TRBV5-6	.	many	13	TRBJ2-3	CASSSSRSDTQYF	TGTGCCAGCAGCTCATCCCGGTCAGATACGCAGTATTTT
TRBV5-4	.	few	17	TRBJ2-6	CASSAGPGYSGANVLTF	TGTGCCAGCAGCGCTGGCCCGGGATACTCTGGGGCCAACGTCCTGACTTTC
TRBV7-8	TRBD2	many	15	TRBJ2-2	CASRPAGVNTGELFF	TGTGCCAGCAGGCCAGCGGGGGTCAACACCGGGGAGCTGTTTTTT
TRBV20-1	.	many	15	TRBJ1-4	CSARDPRRDNEKLFF	TGCAGTGCTAGAGATCCCCGGAGGGATAATGAAAAACTGTTTTTT
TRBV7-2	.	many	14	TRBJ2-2	CASSTQGPTGELFF	TGTGCCAGCAGCACGCAGGGACCCACCGGGGAGCTGTTTTTT
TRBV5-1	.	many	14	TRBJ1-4	CASSSDSFNEKLFF	TGCGCCAGCAGCTCCGACAGTTTTAATGAAAAACTGTTTTTT
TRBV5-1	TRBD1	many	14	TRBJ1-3	CASSVTGEGNTIYF	TGCGCCAGCAGCGTGACAGGGGAGGGGAACACCATATATTTT
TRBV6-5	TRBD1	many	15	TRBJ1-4	CASSYPAGGNEKLFF	TGTGCCAGCAGTTATCCGGCAGGGGGAAATGAAAAACTGTTTTTT
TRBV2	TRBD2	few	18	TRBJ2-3	CTRSTTSGGAVITDTQYF	TGTACCCGCAGCACTACTAGCGGGGGGGCCGTTATCACAGATACGCAGTATTTT
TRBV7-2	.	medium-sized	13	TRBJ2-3	CASRTARGGTQYF	TGTGCCAGCAGGACGGCCCGTGGAGGCACGCAGTATTTT
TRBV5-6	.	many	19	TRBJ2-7	CASSPVQLTLVGANYEQYF	TGTGCCAGCAGCCCGGTGCAACTAACACTTGTGGGAGCGAATTACGAGCAGTACTTC
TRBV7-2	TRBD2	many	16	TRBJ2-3	CASSLVASGGDDTQYF	TGTGCCAGCAGCTTAGTGGCTAGCGGGGGGGATGATACGCAGTATTTT
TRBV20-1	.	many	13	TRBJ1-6	CSAREGRNSPLHF	TGCAGTGCTAGGGAGGGACGGAATTCACCCCTCCACTTT
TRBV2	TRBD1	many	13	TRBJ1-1	CASGQGSLTEAFF	TGTGCCAGCGGACAGGGATCGTTGACTGAAGCTTTCTTT
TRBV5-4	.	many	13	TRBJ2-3	CASSRQFTDTQYF	TGTGCCAGCAGCCGACAGTTCACAGATACGCAGTATTTT
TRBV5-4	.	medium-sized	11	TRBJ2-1	CASSLTDEQFF	TGTGCCAGCAGCTTGACGGATGAGCAGTTCTTC
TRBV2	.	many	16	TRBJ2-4	CASSEGGALAKNIQYF	TGTGCCAGCAGTGAGGGCGGCGCCCTAGCCAAAAACATTCAGTACTTC